This TCR beta chain was obtained from a study of T-cell memory formation after mild COVID-19. Study overall: The study found TCR clusters largely donor specific.

This clonotype was counted a few times. TCRdb called the 5' RACE reads again in MiXCR, with one record for every CDR3 protein. Of 300,000 to 400,000 distinct CDR3 sequences listed, around a sixth are singletons. The CDR3 runs 14 residues. V lost 3 bases and J lost 2, with 8 bases in between. In germline, CDR1 is DFQATT, CDR2 SNEGSKA (reference sequence). The rearrangement uses TRBV20-1 and TRBJ2-6; tentative D call: TRBD1 (5 bases). Specimen: PBMCs or a T cell subset sorted from them (not recorded which). The sequence came from a man aged 18 to 29 who had mild COVID-19 (a few samples of this study predate the infection). Cell type and time point are not known. CDR3 in DNA: TGCAGTGCTAGGGCAGGGACTGGGGCCAACGTCCTGACTTTC. This sequence encodes CSARAGTGANVLTF.